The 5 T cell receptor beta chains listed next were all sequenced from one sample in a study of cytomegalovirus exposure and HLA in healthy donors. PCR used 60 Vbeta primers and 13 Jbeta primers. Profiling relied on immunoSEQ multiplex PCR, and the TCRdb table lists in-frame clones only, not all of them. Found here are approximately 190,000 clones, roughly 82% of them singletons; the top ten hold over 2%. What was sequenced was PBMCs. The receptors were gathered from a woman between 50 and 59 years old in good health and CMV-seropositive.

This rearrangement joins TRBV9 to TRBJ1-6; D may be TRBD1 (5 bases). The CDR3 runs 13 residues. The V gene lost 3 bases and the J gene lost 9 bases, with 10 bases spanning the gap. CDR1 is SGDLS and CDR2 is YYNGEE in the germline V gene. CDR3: CASSADSGSPLHF. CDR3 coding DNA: TGTGCCAGCAGCGCCGACAGTGGTTCACCCCTCCACTTT.

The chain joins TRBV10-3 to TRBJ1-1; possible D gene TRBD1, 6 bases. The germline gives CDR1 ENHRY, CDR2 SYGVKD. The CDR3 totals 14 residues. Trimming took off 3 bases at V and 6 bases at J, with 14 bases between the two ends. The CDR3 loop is CAISDSRGSAEAFF. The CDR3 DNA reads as TGTGCCATCAGTGATAGCAGGGGTAGTGCTGAAGCTTTCTTT.

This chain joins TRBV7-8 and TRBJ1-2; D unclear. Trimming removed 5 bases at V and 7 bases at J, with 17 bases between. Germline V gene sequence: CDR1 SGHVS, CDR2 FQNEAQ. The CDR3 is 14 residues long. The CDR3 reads CASSRVPEVVGYTF. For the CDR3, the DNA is TGTGCCAGCAGCCGGGTTCCAGAAGTGGTTGGCTACACCTTC.

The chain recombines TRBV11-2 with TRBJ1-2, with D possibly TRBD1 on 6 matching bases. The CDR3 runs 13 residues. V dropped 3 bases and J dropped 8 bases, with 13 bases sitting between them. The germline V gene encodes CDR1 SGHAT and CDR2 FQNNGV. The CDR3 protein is CASSFSGTRGYTF. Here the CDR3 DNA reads TGTGCCAGCAGCTTCTCGGGGACACGAGGCTACACCTTC. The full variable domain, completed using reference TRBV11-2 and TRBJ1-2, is EAGVAQSPRYKIIEKRQSVAFWCNPISGHATLYWYQQILGQGPKLLIQFQNNGVVDDSQLPKDRFSAERLKGVDSTLKIQPAKLEDSAVYLCASSFSGTRGYTFGSGTRLTVV.

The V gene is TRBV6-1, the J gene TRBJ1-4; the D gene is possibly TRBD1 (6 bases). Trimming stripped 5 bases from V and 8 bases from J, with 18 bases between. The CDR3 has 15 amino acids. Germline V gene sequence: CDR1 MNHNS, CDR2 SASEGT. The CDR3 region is CASSSHRVYEEKLFF. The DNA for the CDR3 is TGTGCCAGCAGTTCCCACAGGGTGTACGAGGAAAAACTGTTTTTT.